The 12 T cell receptor beta chains below come from one sample, sequenced in a study of blood T cells in healthy people across ages. A sample-barcoded 5' primer and a J-beta primer mix were used in a second PCR of about 6 to 12 cycles. TCRdb fed the 5' RACE reads into MiXCR, producing one record per CDR3 protein. Here the sample spans over 600,000 distinct CDR3 sequences, 56% being singletons. The material sequenced was blood. Every receptor here comes from a man in his forties in good health.

The chain is built from TRBV7-9 and TRBJ2-2; no clear D. V was shortened by 0 bases and J by 5 bases, with 7 bases between the two germline ends. The CDR3 runs 14 residues. Per germline, CDR1 SEHNR and CDR2 FQNEAQ (reference sequence). In DNA form, the CDR3 reads TGTGCCAGCAGCTTAGCCCAGACAACCGGGGAGCTGTTTTTT. Protein: CASSLAQTTGELFF.

This rearrangement joins TRBV7-9 to TRBJ2-1; TRBD1 matches 8 bases. Germline V gene data show CDR1 as SEHNR and CDR2 as FQNEAQ (reference sequence). Trimming at V came to 4 bases and at J to 4 bases, leaving 9 bases not matched to a gene. The CDR3 length is 16 residues. The CDR3 region has the DNA TGTGCCAGCAGCTCCTGGACAGGGCGAGGGTACAATGAGCAGTTCTTC. Its translation is CASSSWTGRGYNEQFF.

This clonotype was recorded a few times. Here the CDR3 DNA reads TGTGCCAGCAGCCAAAGCGGGTTCACAGATACGCAGTATTTT. Its translation: CASSQSGFTDTQYF. The rearrangement joins TRBV4-2 to TRBJ2-3, with TRBD2 as a possible D gene (6 bases). The CDR3 has 14 residues. CDR1 is LGHNA, CDR2 YNFKEQ, per germline. The V end was cut by 2 bases, the J end by 2 bases, with 8 bases between.

The chain links TRBV5-6 to TRBJ2-5, with 7 bases aligning to TRBD2. The V segment lost 3 bases and the J segment 11 bases; nucleotides outside the gene matches: 7. The CDR3 consists of 12 residues. Germline CDR1 SGHDT, CDR2 YYEEEE. The CDR3 DNA sequence: TGTGCCAGCAGCTACGGACCGCGGGAGCAGTACTTC. Translation: CASSYGPREQYF.

This clonotype was counted a single time. The V and J genes are TRBV4-2 and TRBJ2-1, with D possibly being TRBD1 (5 bases). V lost 4 bases, J lost 5 bases, and 18 bases lay in between. This CDR3 region has 16 residues. CDR1 LGHNA and CDR2 YNFKEQ come from the germline V gene. The CDR3 DNA sequence: TGTGCCAGCAGCCGCCTCGTGGGCAGGGTCGACAATGAGCAGTTCTTC. This codes for CASSRLVGRVDNEQFF.

The chain recombines TRBV7-3 with TRBJ2-3, with 7 bases matching TRBD2. The CDR3 has 15 amino acids. The germline CDR1 and CDR2 sequences are SGHTA and FQGTGA. Unmatched junction bases numbered 6, after V lost 4 bases and J lost 2 bases. The chain's CDR3 is CASSSVAGPTDTQYF. DNA of the CDR3: TGTGCCAGCAGCTCCGTAGCGGGTCCCACAGATACGCAGTATTTT.

The chain carries TRBV7-2 and TRBJ2-5; TRBD2 matches 10 bases. This CDR3 has 15 amino acids. Losses at the gene ends were 3 bases for V and 4 bases for J; bases not matched to a gene: 5. The germline V gene encodes CDR1 SGHTA and CDR2 FQGNSA. CDR3 residues: CASSFTSGTGETQYF. The CDR3 region has the DNA TGTGCCAGCAGCTTCACTAGCGGGACTGGAGAGACCCAGTACTTC.

The chain couples TRBV20-1 to TRBJ2-1; perhaps TRBD2 as D (7 bases). Germline CDR1 is DFQATT and CDR2 is SNEGSKA (reference sequence). Trimming removed 1 base at V and 8 bases at J, with 15 bases between. The CDR3 sequence is 14 residues long. The CDR3 DNA is TGCAGTGCTAGAGGGGGAGGGGGACGATATGAGCAGTTCTTC. Its translation: CSARGGGGRYEQFF.

The V and J genes are TRBV6-2 or TRBV6-3 and TRBJ2-5; a possible D gene is TRBD2 (7 bases). In germline, CDR1 is MNHEY, CDR2 SVGEGT. Trimming took 2 bases from V and 1 from J, leaving 11 bases between them. The CDR3 is 15 amino acids. CDR3 protein: CASSYGGASQETQYF. CDR3 nucleotide sequence: TGTGCCAGCAGTTACGGGGGGGCGAGCCAAGAGACCCAGTACTTC.

The rearrangement uses TRBV20-1 and TRBJ1-5, with D perhaps TRBD1 (5 bases). The V and J ends lost 0 bases and 5 bases respectively, with 11 bases between them. The V gene's germline CDR1 is DFQATT and CDR2 SNEGSKA (reference sequence). The CDR3 loop spans 14 amino acids. The CDR3 loop is CSAREGRADQPQHF. The CDR3, as DNA: TGCAGTGCTAGAGAAGGCAGGGCGGATCAGCCCCAGCATTTT.

V and J are TRBV7-9 and TRBJ1-5; D unresolved. Trimming cost V 3 bases and J 5 bases, with 5 bases left between them. CDR3 length: 12 amino acids. CDR1 is SEHNR and CDR2 is FQNEAQ in the germline V gene (reference sequence). CDR3 sequence reads: CASSFWDQPQHF. Here the CDR3 DNA reads TGTGCCAGCAGCTTTTGGGATCAGCCCCAGCATTTT.

The V and J genes are TRBV9 and TRBJ2-5; 8 bases align to TRBD2. With V trimmed by 6 bases and J by 11 bases, 18 bases remained unmatched. CDR1 is SGDLS and CDR2 is YYNGEE in the germline V gene. The CDR3 consists of 15 residues. CDR3 protein: CASTERGRFSDEQYF. CDR3 bases: TGTGCCAGCACCGAACGCGGGAGGTTTAGCGATGAGCAGTACTTC. Using reference TRBV9 and TRBJ2-5 for the parts outside the CDR3, the full variable domain is DSGVTQTPKHLITATGQRVTLRCSPRSGDLSVYWYQQSLDQGLQFLIQYYNGEERAKGNILERFSAQQFPDLHSELNLSSLELGDSALYFCASTERGRFSDEQYFGPGTRLLVL.